The present T cell receptor (beta chain) was sequenced within a study of shared clonotypes between healthy human individuals. Study-wide results and limits: The sharing of roughly 5% of naive CD4 clonotypes was seen across several donors.

Per germline, CDR1 SNHLY and CDR2 FYNNEI. This CDR3 has 14 amino acids. Trimming at V came to 6 bases and at J to 3 bases, leaving 6 bases not matched to a gene. Naive CD4+ cells were CD45RA-selected; the remaining cells were memory. A remark on this clone: Its specificity is unknown.

The assay was immunoSEQ multiplex PCR, and TCRdb's table has in-frame clones only and misses some. The data contain 2,500,000 or so clones, around 94% of them singletons. The sequence was obtained from a young man in good health. The sequencing sample was made of naive CD4+ T cells sorted from blood. Subset meaning: CD45RA+ positively selected. V gene TRBV2 combines with J gene TRBJ2-3, with 7 bases that match TRBD2. This CDR3 reads CASSRTSRTDTQYF. CDR3 sequence (DNA): TGTGCCAGCAGCAGGACTAGTAGGACAGATACGCAGTATTTT. The whole variable domain, filled in from reference TRBV2 and TRBJ2-3, reads EPEVTQTPSHQVTQMGQEVILRCVPISNHLYFYWYRQILGQKVEFLVSFYNNEISEKSEIFDDQFSVERPDGSNFTLKIRSTKLEDSAMYFCASSRTSRTDTQYFGPGTRLTVL.